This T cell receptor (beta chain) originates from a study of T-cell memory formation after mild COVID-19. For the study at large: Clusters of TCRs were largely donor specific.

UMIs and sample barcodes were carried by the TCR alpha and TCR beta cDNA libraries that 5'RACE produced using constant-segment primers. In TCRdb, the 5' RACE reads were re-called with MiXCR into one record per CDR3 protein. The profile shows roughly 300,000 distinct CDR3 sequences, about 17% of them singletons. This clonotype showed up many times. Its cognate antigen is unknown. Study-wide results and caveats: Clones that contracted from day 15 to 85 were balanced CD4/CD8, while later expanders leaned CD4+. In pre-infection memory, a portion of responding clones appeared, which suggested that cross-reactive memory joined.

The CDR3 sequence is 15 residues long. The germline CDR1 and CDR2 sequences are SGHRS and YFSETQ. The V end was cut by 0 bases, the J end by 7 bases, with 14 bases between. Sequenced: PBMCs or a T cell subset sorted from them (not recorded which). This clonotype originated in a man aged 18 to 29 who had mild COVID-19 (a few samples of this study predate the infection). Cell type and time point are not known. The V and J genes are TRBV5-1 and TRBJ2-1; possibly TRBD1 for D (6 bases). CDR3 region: CASSLGQAAWNEQFF. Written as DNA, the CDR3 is TGCGCCAGCAGCTTGGGACAGGCAGCATGGAATGAGCAGTTCTTC.